This T cell receptor beta chain derives from a study of T cell responses to AZD1222 COVID-19 vaccine. Study-level findings and limits: Spike-specific TCR breadth and depth rose after two AZD1222 doses.

On this clone itself: Its antigen is still unknown.

Method: immunoSEQ multiplex PCR; TCRdb's copy keeps in-frame clones and lacks some. Of 120,000 to 150,000 clones in the sample, about 93% were seen once. Per the germline V gene, CDR1 is LNHDA and CDR2 is SQIVND (reference sequence). The junction had 9 bases not matched to a gene; V was cut back by 2 bases and J by 9 bases. The CDR3 covers 14 residues. The receptor comes from an adult in good health. Sample: peripheral blood, taken on day 0 of MenACWY control vaccination. V gene TRBV19 combines with J gene TRBJ2-5; 7 bases align to TRBD1. The CDR3 sequence: CASSINRGEGAQYF. The CDR3 DNA is TGTGCCAGTAGTATAAACAGGGGCGAGGGGGCCCAGTACTTC.